This T cell receptor beta chain is drawn from a study of spatial heterogeneity in lung cancer. Overall study: Detected beta-chain sequences consistently exceeded alpha-chain sequences.

This clonotype was observed many times. TCRdb ran MiXCR on the 5' RACE reads and lists one entry per CDR3 protein. The sample records roughly 48,000 distinct CDR3 sequences, approximately 5.7% being singletons. The time point was: sample taken at primary tumor resection. Whole RNA was taken from tumor, nontumor lung or frozen PBMC; it was then sequenced unsorted. Samples came from 65 to 75 TRACERx patients with untreated early-stage lung cancer. Deletions cut 6 bases from V and 3 bases from J, with 20 bases between. Per germline, CDR1 SQVTM and CDR2 ANQGSEA. This CDR3 has 16 amino acids. The material sequenced was PBMCs, taken at surgery. The genes are TRBV29-1 and TRBJ2-2; the D gene is possibly TRBD2 (7 bases). This TCR was recovered from a male donor with early-stage non-small cell lung cancer. This CDR3 is CSVGRGAGVDTGELFF. As DNA, the CDR3 is TGCAGCGTCGGCAGGGGTGCGGGAGTTGACACCGGGGAGCTGTTTTTT.